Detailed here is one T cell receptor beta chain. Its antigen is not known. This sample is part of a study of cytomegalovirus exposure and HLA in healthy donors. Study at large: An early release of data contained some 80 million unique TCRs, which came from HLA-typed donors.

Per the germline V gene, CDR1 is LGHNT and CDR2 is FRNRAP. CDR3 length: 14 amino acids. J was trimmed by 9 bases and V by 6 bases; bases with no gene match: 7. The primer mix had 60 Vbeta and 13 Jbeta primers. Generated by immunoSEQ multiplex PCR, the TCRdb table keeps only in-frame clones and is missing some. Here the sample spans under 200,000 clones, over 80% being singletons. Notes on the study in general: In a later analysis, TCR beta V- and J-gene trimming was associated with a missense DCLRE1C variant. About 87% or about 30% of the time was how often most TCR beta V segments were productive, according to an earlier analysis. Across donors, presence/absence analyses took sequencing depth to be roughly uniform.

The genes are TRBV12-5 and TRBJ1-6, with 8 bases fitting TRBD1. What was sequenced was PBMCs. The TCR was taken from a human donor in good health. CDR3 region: CASGPPGTGSPLHF. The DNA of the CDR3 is TGTGCTAGTGGCCCTCCAGGGACAGGTTCACCCCTCCACTTT.